A selection of T cell receptor beta chains follows, all from one sample in a study of T cell responses to AZD1222 COVID-19 vaccine. The data were produced by immunoSEQ multiplex PCR, yet TCRdb's version contains in-frame clones alone and is incomplete. The repertoire holds under 110,000 clones, with about nine tenths as singletons. This specimen consisted of peripheral blood, obtained 28 days after the second AZD1222 dose. These receptors were taken from an adult who received the AZD1222 COVID-19 vaccine. Each CDR3 is given with its conserved first and last residue. D genes are given only for firm matches. Rows give clone size only sometimes, using once, few, many, or a class for an expanded clone.

j_gene: TRBJ1-1; len: 17; v_gene: TRBV4-2; abundance: -; d_gene: -; CDR3aa: CASSQDVDSSGVTEAFF; CDR3nt: TGTGCCAGCAGCCAAGACGTAGACTCCTCCGGGGTCACTGAAGCTTTCTTT
j_gene: TRBJ1-2; len: 13; v_gene: TRBV27; abundance: -; d_gene: -; CDR3aa: CASSHPEGYGYTF; CDR3nt: TGTGCCAGCAGTCACCCCGAGGGTTATGGCTACACCTTC
j_gene: TRBJ1-6; len: 14; v_gene: TRBV10-3; abundance: few; d_gene: TRBD1; CDR3aa: CAISVETGRSPLHF; CDR3nt: TGTGCCATCAGTGTTGAGACAGGGAGATCACCCCTCCACTTT
j_gene: TRBJ2-7; len: 14; v_gene: TRBV5-1; abundance: -; d_gene: -; CDR3aa: CASSFGTGGYEQYF; CDR3nt: TGCGCCAGCAGCTTTGGGACCGGCGGCTACGAGCAGTACTTC
j_gene: TRBJ2-3; len: 15; v_gene: TRBV6-5; abundance: -; d_gene: -; CDR3aa: CASSYSGARRDTQYF; CDR3nt: TGTGCCAGCAGTTACTCGGGGGCCCGAAGGGATACGCAGTATTTT
j_gene: TRBJ1-5; len: 15; v_gene: TRBV5-8; abundance: -; d_gene: TRBD1; CDR3aa: CASSYGTGVGQPQHF; CDR3nt: TGTGCCAGCAGCTACGGGACAGGGGTTGGCCAGCCCCAGCATTTT
j_gene: TRBJ2-7; len: 14; v_gene: TRBV25-1; abundance: -; d_gene: -; CDR3aa: CASSEPGPDYEQYF; CDR3nt: TGTGCCAGCAGTGAGCCGGGACCCGACTACGAGCAGTACTTC
j_gene: TRBJ2-1; len: 13; v_gene: TRBV14; abundance: -; d_gene: -; CDR3aa: CASSRDGAGTGFF; CDR3nt: TGTGCCAGCAGCCGGGATGGGGCGGGCACGGGGTTCTTC
j_gene: TRBJ2-3; len: 13; v_gene: TRBV7-2; abundance: -; d_gene: TRBD2; CDR3aa: CASSSLTSHTQYF; CDR3nt: TGTGCCAGCAGCTCATTGACTAGCCATACGCAGTATTTT
j_gene: TRBJ1-1; len: 13; v_gene: TRBV7-2; abundance: -; d_gene: -; CDR3aa: CASSSQLNTEAFF; CDR3nt: TGTGCCAGCAGCTCACAGCTGAACACTGAAGCTTTCTTT
j_gene: TRBJ1-3; len: 13; v_gene: TRBV11-3; abundance: -; d_gene: -; CDR3aa: CASAVQTGNTIYF; CDR3nt: TGTGCCTCGGCGGTCCAGACTGGAAACACCATATATTTT